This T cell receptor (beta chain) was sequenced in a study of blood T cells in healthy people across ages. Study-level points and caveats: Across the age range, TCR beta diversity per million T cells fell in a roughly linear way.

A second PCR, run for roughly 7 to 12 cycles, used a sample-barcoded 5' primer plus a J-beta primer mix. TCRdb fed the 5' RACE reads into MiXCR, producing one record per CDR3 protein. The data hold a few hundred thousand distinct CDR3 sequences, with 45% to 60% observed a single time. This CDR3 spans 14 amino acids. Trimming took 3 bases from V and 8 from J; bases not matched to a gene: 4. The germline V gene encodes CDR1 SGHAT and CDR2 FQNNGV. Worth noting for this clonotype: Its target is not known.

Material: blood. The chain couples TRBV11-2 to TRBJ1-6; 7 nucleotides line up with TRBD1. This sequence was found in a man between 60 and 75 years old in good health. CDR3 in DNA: TGTGCCAGCAGCTTCTCCAGGGGGGATTCACCCCTCCACTTT. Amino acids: CASSFSRGDSPLHF. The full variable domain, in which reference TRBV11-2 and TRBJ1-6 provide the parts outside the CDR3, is EAGVAQSPRYKIIEKRQSVAFWCNPISGHATLYWYQQILGQGPKLLIQFQNNGVVDDSQLPKDRFSAERLKGVDSTLKIQPAKLEDSAVYLCASSFSRGDSPLHFGNGTRLTVT.